The 27 T cell receptor beta chains in this list originate from one sample, sequenced in a study of cytomegalovirus exposure and HLA in healthy donors. PCR was performed using 60 Vbeta and 13 Jbeta primers. TCRdb keeps only in-frame clones here, not all; method: immunoSEQ multiplex PCR. Altogether approximately 110,000 clones are present, around 78% being singletons, with the ten largest covering about 4.3%. Specimen: PBMCs. The receptor source for this set is a man aged 55-75 years in good health and CMV-seropositive.

This clone showed up just a few times. The chain recombines TRBV5-8 with TRBJ2-3; weak D call: TRBD1 (5 bases). Germline-derived CDR1 and CDR2 are SGHTS and YDEGEE. The V end was cut by 4 bases, the J end by 0 bases, with 12 bases between. The CDR3 is 15 residues long. The CDR3 bases are TGTGCCAGCAGCCCCAGGGTTTCTAGCACAGATACGCAGTATTTT. Translated: CASSPRVSSTDTQYF.

The chain uses TRBV5-1 and TRBJ2-2, with D maybe TRBD2 (6 bases). Germline V lookup: CDR1 SGHRS, CDR2 YFSETQ. The CDR3 contains 16 residues. Trimming shortened V by 4 bases and J by 0 bases, and 13 bases separated the two germline ends. The CDR3 protein is CASSQSGLTNTGELFF. The DNA for the CDR3 is TGCGCCAGCAGCCAATCGGGACTGACGAACACCGGGGAGCTGTTTTTT.

To note about this clone: One junction end does not reproduce the germline sequence, and a read error may be involved. J is TRBJ1-1 and V is TRBV7-9; D is unclear. From germline, CDR1 is SEHNR and CDR2 FQNEAQ (reference sequence). CDR3 length: 12 residues. CDR3 DNA: TGTTCCAGCAGCTTAGTGGGAGCTGAAGCTTTCTTT. This codes for CSSSLVGAEAFF.

DNA for the CDR3: TGTGCCAGCAGTTCCCCTAGTCCCTACGAGCAGTACTTC. Amino acids: CASSSPSPYEQYF. The chain carries TRBV28 and TRBJ2-7; no definite D call. CDR1 and CDR2 from the germline V gene are MDHEN and SYDVKM. Trimming removed 4 bases from V and 2 bases from J, with 9 bases in between. The CDR3 length is 13 residues.

The rearrangement joins TRBV5-1 to TRBJ2-5; 9 nucleotides agree with TRBD2. V was clipped by 7 bases and J by 4 bases; unmatched bases: 11. Per the germline V gene, CDR1 is SGHRS and CDR2 is YFSETQ. The CDR3 has 15 amino acids. The CDR3 loop is CASAWRGGRGETQYF. For the CDR3, the DNA is TGCGCCAGCGCTTGGCGGGGGGGCAGGGGAGAGACCCAGTACTTC.

The chain uses TRBV19 and TRBJ1-6, with D unclear. The germline CDR1 and CDR2 sequences are LNHDA and SQIVND (reference sequence). The CDR3 loop spans 15 amino acids. Trimming cost V 2 bases and J 9 bases, with 14 bases left between them. CDR3 DNA sequence: TGTGCCAGTAGTATACGGACTAGAGATGGTTCACCCCTCCACTTT. This translates into CASSIRTRDGSPLHF.

V gene TRBV6-1 combines with J gene TRBJ1-1; 7 positions match TRBD1. Per the germline V gene, CDR1 is MNHNS and CDR2 is SASEGT. The CDR3 totals 15 residues. V lost 7 bases to trimming and J lost 0 bases; unmatched junction nucleotides: 8. The CDR3 sequence: CASNWDSYMNTEAFF. As DNA, the CDR3 is TGTGCCAGCAACTGGGACAGCTACATGAACACTGAAGCTTTCTTT.

The chain joins TRBV4-2 to TRBJ2-6; tentatively, D is TRBD1 (5 bases). Trimming removed 6 bases from V and 0 bases from J, with 6 bases in between. The CDR3 covers 14 residues. Germline loops: CDR1 LGHNA, CDR2 YNFKEQ. The CDR3 loop reads CASRQDSGANVLTF. For the CDR3, the DNA is TGTGCCAGCAGACAGGACTCTGGGGCCAACGTCCTGACTTTC.

The V gene is TRBV2, the J gene TRBJ1-6, with D perhaps matching TRBD1 (6 bases). Germline CDR1 reads SNHLY; CDR2 reads FYNNEI. V lost 0 bases, J lost 7 bases, and 16 bases lay in between. The CDR3 spans 17 residues. CDR3 DNA: TGTGCCAGCAGTGAAGCGGGGGGGCTAACTATAAATTCACCCCTCCACTTT. Protein: CASSEAGGLTINSPLHF.

The rearrangement links TRBV6-1 to TRBJ2-7, with a weak D call TRBD1 (6 bases). This CDR3 is built from 14 residues. Germline CDR1 reads MNHNS; CDR2 reads SASEGT. The V and J ends lost 0 bases and 10 bases respectively, with 16 bases between them. The CDR3 region has the DNA TGTGCCAGCAGTGAAGCACCCCTCAGGGGCGGACAGTACTTC. Protein product: CASSEAPLRGGQYF.

The J gene is TRBJ2-1, the V gene TRBV4-2; 13 nucleotides line up with TRBD2. Germline V CDR1 and CDR2: LGHNA, YNFKEQ. This CDR3 is 17 amino acids long. The junction had 2 bases not matched to a gene; V was cut back by 1 base and J by 2 bases. This CDR3 is CASSQGLAGGTYNEQFF. DNA of the CDR3: TGTGCCAGCAGCCAAGGACTAGCGGGGGGTACCTACAATGAGCAGTTCTTC.

Only one count was recorded for this clone. The V and J genes are TRBV18 and TRBJ2-3; 8 bases are shared with TRBD2. The CDR3 length is 17 residues. V shed 3 bases, J shed 4 bases, and the junction held 12 bases outside the gene matches. Germline assignment: CDR1 KGHSH and CDR2 LQKENI. The CDR3 DNA follows: TGTGCCAGCTCACCCGGAAGCGGGGGCCTTACTTCAGATACGCAGTATTTT. This sequence encodes CASSPGSGGLTSDTQYF.

The CDR3 loop reads CASDRVTANTEAFF. Here the CDR3 DNA reads TGTGCCTCGGACAGGGTAACGGCGAACACTGAAGCTTTCTTT. The rearrangement uses TRBV30 and TRBJ1-1; 8 bases are shared with TRBD1. Looked up from germline, CDR1 is GTSNPN and CDR2 is SVGIG (reference sequence). The trim removed 7 bases at V and 1 base at J, leaving 8 bases unmatched. There are 14 residues in the CDR3.

This clone has a handful of counts. This chain links TRBV2 with TRBJ2-2; the D gene is possibly TRBD2 (6 bases). The germline CDR1 and CDR2 sequences are SNHLY and FYNNEI. Trimming took off 6 bases at V and 0 bases at J, with 11 bases between the two ends. The CDR3 sequence is 15 residues long. CDR3 nucleotide sequence: TGTGCCAGCAGCTTGGGACTGCCGAACACCGGGGAGCTGTTTTTT. Its translation is CASSLGLPNTGELFF.

The chain carries TRBV27 and TRBJ1-1, with D unclear. The CDR3 totals 11 residues. Germline V gene lookup returns CDR1 MNHEY and CDR2 SMNVEV (reference sequence). In DNA, the CDR3 is TGTGCGAGGCAAGGAGACACTGAAGCTTTCTTT. Its translation is CARQGDTEAFF.

V gene TRBV10-3 combines with J gene TRBJ2-1; 14 bases match TRBD2. V shed 10 bases, J shed 8 bases, and the junction held 7 bases outside the gene matches. CDR3 length equals 14 residues. Germline V gene sequence: CDR1 ENHRY, CDR2 SYGVKD. CDR3 residues: CASQEGLAGDEQFF. The CDR3 nucleotides read TGTGCCAGTCAAGAGGGACTAGCGGGGGATGAGCAGTTCTTC.

This chain joins TRBV15 and TRBJ2-3, with D possibly matching TRBD2 (5 bases). V lost 0 bases to trimming and J lost 3 bases, with 25 bases between them. The CDR3 is made up of 20 amino acids. Germline CDR1 LNHNV, CDR2 YYDKDF (reference sequence). CDR3 nucleotide sequence: TGTGCCACCAGCAGAGATTATGAGGGCCTCCAGAGGATTTTAACAGATACGCAGTATTTT. Translated, it gives CATSRDYEGLQRILTDTQYF. The full variable domain, rest sourced from reference TRBV15 and TRBJ2-3, is DAMVIQNPRYQVTQFGKPVTLSCSQTLNHNVMYWYQQKSSQAPKLLFHYYDKDFNNEADTPDNFQSRRPNTSFCFLDIRSPGLGDTAMYLCATSRDYEGLQRILTDTQYFGPGTRLTVL.

The chain carries TRBV6-5 and TRBJ1-2; D ambiguous. The germline gives CDR1 MNHEY, CDR2 SVGAGI. V lost 3 bases and J 0 bases, leaving 14 bases between the germline ends. The CDR3 covers 16 residues. CDR3 amino acids: CASSYGRPVANYGYTF. The DNA of the CDR3 is TGTGCCAGCAGTTATGGTCGTCCGGTAGCTAACTATGGCTACACCTTC.

The V call is TRBV11-3, the J call TRBJ2-2; D gene ambiguous. Trimming cost V 1 base and J 4 bases, with 7 bases left between them. The CDR3 covers 14 residues. CDR1 and CDR2 from the germline V gene are SGHNT and YENEEA. CDR3 nucleotides: TGTGCCAGCAGCTTAGTTCCGGGCACCGGGGAGCTGTTTTTT. Protein product: CASSLVPGTGELFF.

This clone turned up a few times. V and J are TRBV5-1 and TRBJ2-7, with 7 bases lining up with TRBD2. This CDR3 spans 14 amino acids. With 1 base clipped from V and 5 bases from J, the junction kept 6 bases outside the gene matches. Germline assignment: CDR1 SGHRS and CDR2 YFSETQ. The DNA of the CDR3 is TGCGCCAGCAGCTTGAGCGGGGTCGGCAACGAGCAGTACTTC. It codes for CASSLSGVGNEQYF.

This clone has more than one count but fewer than ten. The chain has TRBV7-3 and TRBJ2-1; D gene uncertain. V lost 6 bases and J lost 4, with 10 bases in between. Germline CDR1 is SGHTA and CDR2 is FQGTGA. There are 13 residues in the CDR3. As DNA, the CDR3 is TGTGCCAGCAGTGCTAGTAGATACAATGAGCAGTTCTTC. Its translation is CASSASRYNEQFF.

The chain carries TRBV28 and TRBJ1-5; D gene unclear. Germline CDR1 is MDHEN and CDR2 is SYDVKM. This CDR3 spans 11 amino acids. Trimming removed 1 base at V and 12 bases at J, with 7 bases between. The CDR3 bases are TGTGCCAGCAGTTTATCTCTCGGCCAGCATTTT. Amino acid sequence: CASSLSLGQHF.

This chain joins TRBV5-1 and TRBJ1-1, with D tentatively TRBD1 (6 bases). The CDR3 has 16 residues. Germline assignment: CDR1 SGHRS and CDR2 YFSETQ. V was cut by 1 base and J by 1 base, with 14 bases left in between. The CDR3 spells CASSLRGRVKNTEAFF. The CDR3 DNA sequence: TGCGCCAGCAGCTTGAGGGGGAGGGTAAAGAACACTGAAGCTTTCTTT.

This chain uses TRBV7-9 with TRBJ2-7, with 8 bases fitting TRBD1. Trimming removed 5 bases from V and 5 bases from J; junction bases left unmatched: 2. Germline lookup yields CDR1 SEHNR and CDR2 FQNEAQ (reference sequence). The CDR3 has 12 residues. The CDR3 spells CASSADRDEQYF. The CDR3 DNA reads as TGTGCCAGCAGCGCGGACAGGGACGAGCAGTACTTC.

This clone was seen at least ten times. This sequence joins TRBV10-2 and TRBJ2-1, with D possibly matching TRBD1 (5 bases). The CDR3 has 11 residues. Between the trimmed V and J ends, which lost 3 bases and 16 bases, there was a span of 13 bases. Germline V gene lookup returns CDR1 WSHSY and CDR2 SAAADI. CDR3 loop: CASSDTGLSFF. CDR3 in DNA: TGCGCCAGCAGTGATACAGGCCTCTCCTTCTTC.

The chain recombines TRBV18 with TRBJ2-7; maybe TRBD1 (6 bases). Germline lookup yields CDR1 KGHSH and CDR2 LQKENI. The V end was cut by 2 bases, the J end by 7 bases, with 15 bases between. The CDR3 has 14 amino acids. The DNA of the CDR3 is TGTGCCAGCTCACCAGACAGGATTTCGGGGGAGCAGTACTTC. This encodes CASSPDRISGEQYF.

This clone came up once. V is TRBV2 and J is TRBJ1-2; 7 bases match TRBD1. The CDR3 sequence is 15 residues long. Germline V gives CDR1 SNHLY, CDR2 FYNNEI. V lost 5 bases to trimming and J lost 0 bases; unmatched junction nucleotides: 6. CDR3 DNA sequence: TGTGCCAGCAGTCGGGACAGCTCATCTAACTATGGCTACACCTTC. Residues: CASSRDSSSNYGYTF.